This entry describes one T cell receptor (beta chain). Its antigen is undetermined. The sample originates from a study of blood T cells in healthy people across ages. General study findings and limits: The study found TCR beta diversity correlated strongly with naive T cell percentage. In long-lived donors, naive CD4+ cell counts and diversity exceeded those of aged donors.

Deletions cut 7 bases from V and 10 bases from J, with 20 bases between. Germline CDR1 reads SQVTM; CDR2 reads ANQGSEA. CDR3 length: 13 residues. Using a J-beta primer mix together with a sample-barcoded 5' primer, a second PCR was run for roughly 6 to 12 cycles. Via MiXCR, TCRdb re-called the 5' RACE reads, giving one row per CDR3 protein. The sample lists 1.2 million to 1.5 million distinct CDR3 sequences, roughly 45% occurring once. The chain has TRBV29-1 and TRBJ2-1; no reliable D call. What was sequenced was blood. This TCR was recovered from a woman aged 18-30 years in good health. The CDR3 DNA reads as TGCAGCGCTCGCGACCCTGTGGGTCACGAGCAGTTCTTC. Translating it yields CSARDPVGHEQFF.